The present TCR beta chain was sequenced within a study of shared clonotypes between healthy human individuals. Study results and limitations: It was the non-shared clonotypes that had lower generation probabilities than clonotypes shared by all four donors.

Naive CD8 cells, CD45RO-negative and positively selected for CCR7, excluded terminally differentiated effector memory CD45RA+ cells. The study enrolled healthy HIV-negative adults without recent acute infections or vaccinations as donors. Adult Caucasians living in Nashville, Tennessee made up all of the donors. Details on this clone: Its antigen is unidentified.

The data were produced by immunoSEQ multiplex PCR, yet TCRdb's version contains in-frame clones alone and is incomplete. The sample lists about 2.1 million clones; over 85% were seen once. CDR1 MGHRA and CDR2 YSYEKL come from the germline V gene. The ends were cut back, 3 bases at V and 7 bases at J, with 10 bases in the middle. The CDR3 covers 13 residues. The chain recombines TRBV4-1 with TRBJ2-1; a weak D match, TRBD2 (5 bases). The sample comprised naive CD8+ T cells from PBMCs. The receptor was isolated from a man aged 18 to 35 in good health. Some clones in this sample may be carry-over from other donors' samples. The CDR3 DNA reads as TGCGCCAGCAGCCACGTTAGCGAAAATGAGCAGTTCTTC. Its translation: CASSHVSENEQFF.